The TCR beta chain under discussion was sequenced for a study of a mutant IDH1 vaccine in newly diagnosed glioma. Study-wide context: The study started vaccination 4-6 weeks after radiotherapy alone, or with temozolomide cycles. Patients arrived already treated with radiotherapy, temozolomide, or both, most having had both.

Turning to this clone: Its specificity is unknown.

Time point: week 11, during vaccination. Doses consisted of 300 ug of mutant IDH1 20-mer peptide each, paired with topical imiquimod. The donors had new WHO grade 3 or 4 astrocytomas; these were IDH1-mutant and ATRX-lost. Clones were sequenced by immunoSEQ multiplex PCR, and TCRdb holds only the in-frame ones, with some missing. The sample yields approximately 40,000 clones, roughly 84% seen once. The V and J ends lost 4 bases and 4 bases respectively, with 10 bases between them. The length of the CDR3 is 13 residues. Germline values: CDR1 SQVTM, CDR2 ANQGSEA. Here the sequenced sample was PBMCs, taken from a glioma patient whose treatment included an IDH1 peptide vaccine. The chain links TRBV29-1 to TRBJ2-2; D gene uncertain. The TCR comes from a man between 35 and 55 years old with glioma. In DNA, the CDR3 is TGCAGCGTTGTGGCCACCAGCACCGGGGAGCTGTTTTTT. It is translated as CSVVATSTGELFF.